This T cell receptor (beta chain) was documented in a study of T cell responses to AZD1222 COVID-19 vaccine. Pooling was applied to second doses at about 4 or about 12 weeks. Generated by immunoSEQ multiplex PCR, the TCRdb table keeps only in-frame clones and is missing some. The data show 190,000 or so clones, with roughly 91% seen just once and roughly a quarter held by the top ten. This CDR3 spans 18 amino acids. The V gene end was trimmed by 4 bases and the J gene end by 3 bases; junction bases not matched to a gene: 14. CDR1 SGHRS and CDR2 YFSETQ come from the germline V gene. Study findings and constraints: There were mostly white British donors and more females than males, and clonal diversity was possibly underestimated. Samples come after the peak T cell response, not at day 14. Baseline testing showed seropositivity in only 6 or 7 AZD1222 recipients.

Details on this clone: Its antigen remains unknown.

The TCR originated in an adult who received the AZD1222 COVID-19 vaccine. The chain combines TRBV5-1 with TRBJ2-3; TRBD2 agrees at 10 bases. The sample here was peripheral blood, taken 28 days after the second AZD1222 dose. The CDR3 loop is CASSPPGGLAGVTDTQYF. CDR3 in DNA: TGCGCCAGCAGCCCTCCGGGAGGGCTAGCGGGAGTAACAGATACGCAGTATTTT.